This T cell receptor beta chain stems from a study of tissue T cells after allogeneic stem cell transplantation. Survey-depth TCRbeta CDR3 sequencing reported V/J genes and productive frequencies. Using immunoSEQ multiplex PCR, the repertoire was profiled, and TCRdb retains in-frame clones only, with some absent. The table lists some 48,000 clones, over 70% of them singletons. Whole-study findings and limits: This small cohort was clinically heterogeneous, and sampling depth was a limitation. Within patients, tissue anatomy strongly shaped TCR repertoire composition.

The germline V gene encodes CDR1 GKSSPN and CDR2 SITVG. CDR3 size: 15 residues. V lost 0 bases, J lost 0 bases, and 9 bases lay in between. For this clone: The antigen remains undetermined. Genes and germline come from the mouse. The read ends 1 residue early relative to the CDR3; the germline J gene fills the gap.

The sequencing sample was made of sorted cells pooled from one or two spleens. The clonotype originates from a pool of C57BL/6 mice in good health. This chain uses TRBV31 with TRBJ2-1; maybe TRBD2 (5 bases). The part of the CDR3 DNA that was read is TGTGCCTGGAGTCTATCTGGGTATAACTATGCTGAGCAGTTC. Translated, it gives CAWSLSGYNYAEQF. The whole CDR3 protein reads CAWSLSGYNYAEQFF.